The next 28 T cell receptor beta chains were all read from a single sample in a study of blood T cell repertoires in COVID-19. Measured with immunoSEQ multiplex PCR; TCRdb has only the in-frame clones, and not every one. The data show approximately 500,000 clones, with over 75% seen just once and less than 2% held by the top ten. The sample taken for sequencing was PBMCs or T cells enriched from blood (not recorded which). The receptors here all came from a woman in her forties who had recovered from COVID-19.

The chain employs TRBV27 and TRBJ2-6; D uncertain. The CDR3 has 14 amino acids. The V gene's germline CDR1 is MNHEY and CDR2 SMNVEV (reference sequence). Trimming took off 4 bases at V and 1 base at J, with 5 bases between the two ends. The CDR3 region is CASSSRSGANVLTF. The CDR3 DNA is TGTGCCAGCAGTTCCCGGTCTGGGGCCAACGTCCTGACTTTC.

This clone was seen more than once but under ten times. The chain carries TRBV23-1 and TRBJ2-3; TRBD2 might be the D (6 bases). TRBV23-1 is marked as an open reading frame, function uncertain. The CDR3 consists of 16 residues. V dropped 2 bases and J dropped 2 bases, with 14 bases sitting between them. CDR3 in DNA: TGCGCCAGCAGTCAACCGCCCCGGGACTCCACAGATACGCAGTATTTT. Protein sequence: CASSQPPRDSTDTQYF.

DNA for the CDR3: TGTGCCTGTAAGAAGGCGGGCGGATCCTACGAGCAGTACTTC. It translates to CACKKAGGSYEQYF. The chain is built from TRBV7-2 and TRBJ2-7, with D perhaps TRBD2 (5 bases). The CDR3 has 14 residues. V was cut by 11 bases and J by 1 base, with 18 bases left in between. Germline lookup yields CDR1 SGHTA and CDR2 FQGNSA. Using reference TRBV7-2 and TRBJ2-7 for the parts outside the CDR3, the full variable domain is GAGVSQSPSNKVTEKGKDVELRCDPISGHTALYWYRQSLGQGLEFLIYFQGNSAPDKSGLPSDRFSAERTGGSVSTLTIQRTQQEDSAVYLCACKKAGGSYEQYFGPGTRLTVT.

The chain combines TRBV10-2 with TRBJ1-2; 7 bases are a match to TRBD1. Germline CDR1 WSHSY, CDR2 SAAADI. This CDR3 is built from 19 residues. V dropped 4 bases and J dropped 0; count of bases not matched to a gene: 17. CDR3 sequence reads: CASSAGDTTGFTSNYGYTF. The CDR3 DNA reads as TGCGCCAGCAGTGCTGGAGATACGACAGGGTTCACTTCTAACTATGGCTACACCTTC.

This clone was observed once. The CDR3 loop is CASRGQNEQYF. Written as DNA, the CDR3 is TGTGCCAGCAGGGGACAGAACGAGCAGTACTTC. The chain joins TRBV25-1 to TRBJ2-7; 7 bases match TRBD1. The CDR3 is 11 residues long. V lost 6 bases, J lost 5 bases, and 1 base stayed unmatched. Germline CDR1 and CDR2: MGHDK and SYGVNS.

V and J are TRBV6-2 or TRBV6-3 and TRBJ2-3; tentative D call: TRBD2 (6 bases). The CDR3 covers 15 residues. Germline loops: CDR1 MNHEY, CDR2 SVGEGT. Trimming removed 0 bases from V and 5 bases from J, with 12 bases in between. As DNA, the CDR3 is TGTGCCAGCAGTTACTCGGGGGGAGCGGTAGATACGCAGTATTTT. Its protein is CASSYSGGAVDTQYF.

The gene calls are TRBV9 and TRBJ2-5; 15 bases agree with TRBD2. CDR1 is SGDLS and CDR2 is YYNGEE in the germline V gene. The V segment lost 3 bases and the J segment 4 bases; nucleotides outside the gene matches: 16. The CDR3 runs to 20 residues. The DNA of the CDR3 is TGTGCCAGCAGCGCCCCAGTAGGACTAGCGGGAGGGAGGTTTGGAGAGACCCAGTACTTC. Its translation: CASSAPVGLAGGRFGETQYF.

This chain's CDR3 is CASRVAPTGNDEQFF. In DNA, the CDR3 is TGCGCCAGCAGGGTAGCGCCGACAGGGAACGATGAGCAGTTCTTC. This sequence joins TRBV4-1 and TRBJ2-1; 7 bases line up with TRBD1. The V and J ends lost 6 bases and 8 bases, in that order; junction bases with no gene match: 13. The CDR3 contains 15 residues. The germline V gene has CDR1 MGHRA and CDR2 YSYEKL.

V usage is TRBV9 and J usage is TRBJ2-1, with D possibly matching TRBD2 (6 bases). Trimming took off 2 bases at V and 7 bases at J, with 10 bases between the two ends. This CDR3 region has 13 residues. Germline CDR1 is SGDLS and CDR2 is YYNGEE. This CDR3 is CASSVFGGNEQFF. CDR3 nucleotides: TGTGCCAGCAGCGTTTTTGGGGGGAATGAGCAGTTCTTC.

The chain combines TRBV6-5 with TRBJ1-5; D may be TRBD1 (5 bases). This CDR3 contains 14 residues. Germline V lookup: CDR1 MNHEY, CDR2 SVGAGI. The V end lost 7 bases, the J end lost 1 base, and 11 bases lay between the germline ends. In DNA, the CDR3 is TGTGCCAGCACACAGGCGATAAGCAATCAGCCCCAGCATTTT. As protein: CASTQAISNQPQHF.

In its sample, this clone was seen once. The chain carries TRBV5-1 and TRBJ2-1; D gene ambiguous. The CDR3 contains 11 residues. Trimming shortened V by 2 bases and J by 7 bases, and 4 bases separated the two germline ends. Germline CDR1 and CDR2: SGHRS and YFSETQ. The CDR3 nucleotides are TGCGCCAGCAGCTTTAATAATGAGCAGTTCTTC. This translates into CASSFNNEQFF.

J is TRBJ1-3 and V is TRBV5-1; D gene ambiguous. CDR1 and CDR2 (germline): SGHRS, YFSETQ. V was pared by 4 bases and J by 0 bases, with 14 bases between. This CDR3 contains 16 residues. The CDR3 protein is CASSRSSVGSGNTIYF. DNA for the CDR3: TGCGCCAGCAGCCGGTCGTCCGTTGGCTCTGGAAACACCATATATTTT.

This chain connects TRBV7-8 to TRBJ2-1; 9 nucleotides agree with TRBD2. The CDR3 has 15 residues. V trimming: 2 bases; J trimming: 3 bases; junction bases outside the gene matches: 2. Germline CDR1 and CDR2: SGHVS and FQNEAQ. The CDR3 DNA is TGTGCCAGCAGCTTACTAGCGGGGAGCTACAATGAGCAGTTCTTC. As protein: CASSLLAGSYNEQFF.

V gene TRBV5-4 combines with J gene TRBJ1-1, with unresolved D. V lost 0 bases and J 1 base, leaving 7 bases between the germline ends. Looked up from germline, CDR1 is SGHNT and CDR2 is YYREEE (reference sequence). The CDR3 has 14 residues. The CDR3 nucleotides read TGTGCCAGCAGCTTGGACAACCAGAACACTGAAGCTTTCTTT. Translating it yields CASSLDNQNTEAFF.

This rearrangement joins TRBV11-3 to TRBJ1-1; a possible D gene is TRBD1 (5 bases). This CDR3 comprises 16 residues. Germline V CDR1 and CDR2: SGHNT, YENEEA. Trimming cost V 3 bases and J 5 bases, with 19 bases left between them. CDR3: CASSFTLGGGRTEAFF. The CDR3 region has the DNA TGTGCCAGCAGCTTCACTCTCGGGGGGGGACGAACTGAAGCTTTCTTT.

The chain uses TRBV29-1 and TRBJ2-3; 7 nucleotides agree with TRBD1. The V gene's germline CDR1 is SQVTM and CDR2 ANQGSEA. J lost 3 bases, V lost 7 bases, and 7 bases had no gene match. The CDR3 has 13 residues. The CDR3 protein is CSANRGETDTQYF. The CDR3 DNA follows: TGCAGCGCTAACAGGGGCGAAACAGATACGCAGTATTTT.

This chain connects TRBV18 to TRBJ2-2; no clear D. Germline loops: CDR1 KGHSH, CDR2 LQKENI. The V end lost 3 bases, the J end lost 0 bases, and 11 bases lay between the germline ends. This CDR3 contains 16 residues. CDR3 bases: TGTGCCAGCTCACCTGAGGAGCTCGCGAACACCGGGGAGCTGTTTTTT. Encoded protein: CASSPEELANTGELFF.

The J gene is TRBJ1-4, the V gene TRBV6-5; weak D call: TRBD1 (6 bases). This CDR3 is 15 amino acids long. Looked up from germline, CDR1 is MNHEY and CDR2 is SVGAGI. V lost 6 bases and J lost 3, with 14 bases in between. The CDR3 DNA reads as TGTGCCAGCAGCTTCGACAGGCGGTCTAATGAAAAACTGTTTTTT. Translating gives CASSFDRRSNEKLFF.

The V gene is TRBV28, the J gene TRBJ1-1; unclear D gene. V lost 3 bases to trimming and J lost 0 bases, with 8 bases between them. The germline CDR1 and CDR2 sequences are MDHEN and SYDVKM. The CDR3 covers 14 residues. The CDR3 loop is CASSLFEMNTEAFF. The CDR3 coding sequence is TGTGCCAGCAGTTTGTTCGAGATGAACACTGAAGCTTTCTTT.

The genes are TRBV19 and TRBJ1-4, with D maybe TRBD1 (5 bases). V was clipped by 4 bases and J by 0 bases, with 12 bases between them. CDR1 LNHDA and CDR2 SQIVND come from the germline V gene (reference sequence). The CDR3 consists of 16 residues. In nucleotides, the CDR3 is TGTGCCAGTAGTACCAGGGCCCTTGCAACTAATGAAAAACTGTTTTTT. Its translation is CASSTRALATNEKLFF.

This clone was seen only a few times. The chain couples TRBV7-9 to TRBJ2-2; D perhaps matches TRBD1 (6 bases). In germline, CDR1 is SEHNR, CDR2 FQNEAQ (reference sequence). The CDR3 runs 13 residues. V was clipped by 11 bases and J by 4 bases, with 14 bases between them. The CDR3 sequence is CALGQSLTGELFF. The DNA of the CDR3 is TGTGCCCTAGGACAGTCGCTCACCGGGGAGCTGTTTTTT.

The rearrangement links TRBV5-1 to TRBJ2-1; 10 positions agree with TRBD2. V lost 0 bases, J lost 9 bases, and 12 bases stayed unmatched. The CDR3 is made up of 17 amino acids. CDR1 and CDR2 from the germline V gene are SGHRS and YFSETQ. CDR3 sequence: CASSLGLAGGSGSEQFF. Written as DNA, the CDR3 is TGCGCCAGCAGCTTGGGGTTAGCGGGAGGCTCAGGATCTGAGCAGTTCTTC.

The CDR3 is CASSQGAGRVYEQYF. The DNA for the CDR3 is TGCGCCAGCAGCCAAGGAGCCGGGAGAGTCTACGAGCAGTACTTC. The chain joins TRBV4-1 to TRBJ2-7; D perhaps matches TRBD2 (6 bases). Trimming removed 1 base from V and 3 bases from J, with 13 bases in between. Germline assignment: CDR1 MGHRA and CDR2 YSYEKL. This CDR3 has 15 amino acids.

The CDR3 coding sequence is TGTGCCAGCAGCGCCTCGACTAGCGGGGATCTTAACAATGAGCAGTTCTTC. Its protein product is CASSASTSGDLNNEQFF. The chain uses TRBV9 and TRBJ2-1, with 11 bases matching TRBD2. V lost 3 bases, J lost 5 bases, and 10 bases stayed unmatched. There are 17 residues in the CDR3. Germline CDR1 SGDLS, CDR2 YYNGEE.

The chain links TRBV30 to TRBJ1-5; 7 bases agree with TRBD1. Unmatched junction bases numbered 8, after V lost 2 bases and J lost 4 bases. CDR1 and CDR2 from the germline V gene are GTSNPN and SVGIG (reference sequence). This CDR3 has 15 amino acids. The CDR3 coding sequence is TGTGCCTGGAGTTTGGGGATGACAGGGAATCAGCCCCAGCATTTT. It is translated as CAWSLGMTGNQPQHF.

The gene calls are TRBV5-1 and TRBJ2-5; 7 bases fit TRBD1. Trimming removed 4 bases from V and 3 bases from J; junction bases left unmatched: 9. CDR1 is SGHRS and CDR2 is YFSETQ in the germline V gene. The CDR3 sequence is 15 residues long. The CDR3 region is CASSKPGGRKETQYF. DNA for the CDR3: TGCGCCAGCAGCAAACCAGGGGGAAGGAAAGAGACCCAGTACTTC.

This sequence joins TRBV19 and TRBJ1-2; D gene ambiguous. The V end lost 11 bases, the J end lost 3 bases, and 16 bases lay between the germline ends. The CDR3 runs 13 residues. CDR1 is LNHDA, CDR2 SQIVND, per germline (reference sequence). CDR3 DNA sequence: TGTGCCGGGAGGCGGGGAGGAGACTATGGCTACACCTTC. Its protein is CAGRRGGDYGYTF.

The V gene is TRBV29-1, the J gene TRBJ2-3, with D perhaps TRBD2 (6 bases). In germline, CDR1 is SQVTM, CDR2 ANQGSEA. This CDR3 contains 13 residues. Between the trimmed V and J ends, which lost 8 bases and 0 bases, there was a span of 12 bases. CDR3 nucleotide sequence: TGCAGCCTCGAGGAGGGTAGCACAGATACGCAGTATTTT. This encodes CSLEEGSTDTQYF.